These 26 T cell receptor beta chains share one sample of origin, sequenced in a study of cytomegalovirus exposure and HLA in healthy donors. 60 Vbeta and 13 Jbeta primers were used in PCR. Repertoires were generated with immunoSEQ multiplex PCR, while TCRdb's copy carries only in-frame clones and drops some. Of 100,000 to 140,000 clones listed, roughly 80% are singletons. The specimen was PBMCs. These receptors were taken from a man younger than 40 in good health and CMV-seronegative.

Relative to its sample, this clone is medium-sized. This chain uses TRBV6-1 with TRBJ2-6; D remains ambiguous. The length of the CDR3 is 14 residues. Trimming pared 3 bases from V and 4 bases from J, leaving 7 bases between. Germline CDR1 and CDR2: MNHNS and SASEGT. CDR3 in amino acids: CASSEPGGANVLTF. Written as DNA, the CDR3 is TGTGCCAGCAGTGAGCCAGGCGGGGCCAACGTCCTGACTTTC.

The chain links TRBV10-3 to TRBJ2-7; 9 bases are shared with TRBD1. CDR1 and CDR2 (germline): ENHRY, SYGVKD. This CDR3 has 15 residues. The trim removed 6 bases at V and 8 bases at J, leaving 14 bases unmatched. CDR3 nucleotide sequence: TGTGCCATCAGGGAACCGGGACAGGGTCCTGAACAGCAGTACTTC. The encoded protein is CAIREPGQGPEQQYF.

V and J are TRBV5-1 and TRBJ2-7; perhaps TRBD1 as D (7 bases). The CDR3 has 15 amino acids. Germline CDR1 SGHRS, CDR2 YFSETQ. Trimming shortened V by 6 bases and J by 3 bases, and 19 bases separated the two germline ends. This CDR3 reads CASTWMGGQNYEQYF. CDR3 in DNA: TGCGCCAGCACCTGGATGGGGGGACAGAACTACGAGCAGTACTTC.

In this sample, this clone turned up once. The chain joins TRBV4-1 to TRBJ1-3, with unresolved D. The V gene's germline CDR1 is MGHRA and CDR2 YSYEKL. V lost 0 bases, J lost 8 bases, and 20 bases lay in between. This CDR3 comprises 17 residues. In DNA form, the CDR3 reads TGCGCCAGCAGCCAAGAATGGCCGGCAGTGCCCGGGGACACCATATATTTT. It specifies CASSQEWPAVPGDTIYF.

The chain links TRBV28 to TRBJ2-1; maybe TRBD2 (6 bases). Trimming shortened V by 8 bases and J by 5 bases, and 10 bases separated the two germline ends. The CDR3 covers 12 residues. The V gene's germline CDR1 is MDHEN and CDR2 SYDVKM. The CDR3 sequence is CASRELDNEQFF. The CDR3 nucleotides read TGTGCCAGCCGGGAGTTGGACAATGAGCAGTTCTTC.

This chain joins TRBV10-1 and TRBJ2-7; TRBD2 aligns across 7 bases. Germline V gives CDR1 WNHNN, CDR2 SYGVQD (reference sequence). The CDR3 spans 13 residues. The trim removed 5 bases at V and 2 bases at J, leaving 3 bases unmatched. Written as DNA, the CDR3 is TGCGCCAGCAGTTCTAGCGGAGCCTACGAGCAGTACTTC. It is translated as CASSSSGAYEQYF.

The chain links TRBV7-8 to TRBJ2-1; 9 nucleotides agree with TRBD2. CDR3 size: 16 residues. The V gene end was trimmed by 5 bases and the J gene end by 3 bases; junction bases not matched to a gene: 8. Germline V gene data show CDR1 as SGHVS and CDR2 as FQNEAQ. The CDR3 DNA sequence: TGTGCCAGCAGCATCTTGGGACTAGCAGTCTACAATGAGCAGTTCTTC. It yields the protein CASSILGLAVYNEQFF.

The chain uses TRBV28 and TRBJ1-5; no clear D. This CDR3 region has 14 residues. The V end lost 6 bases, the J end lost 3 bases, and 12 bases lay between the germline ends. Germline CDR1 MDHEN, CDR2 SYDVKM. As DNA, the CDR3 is TGTGCCAGCAGGGGAGGGAGCCCCAATCAGCCCCAGCATTTT. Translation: CASRGGSPNQPQHF.

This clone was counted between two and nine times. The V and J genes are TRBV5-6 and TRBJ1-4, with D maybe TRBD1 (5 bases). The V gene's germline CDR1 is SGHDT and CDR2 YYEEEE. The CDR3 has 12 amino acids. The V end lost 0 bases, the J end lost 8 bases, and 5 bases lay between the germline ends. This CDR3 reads CASSLGGEKLFF. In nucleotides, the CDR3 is TGTGCCAGCAGCTTGGGGGGCGAAAAACTGTTTTTT.

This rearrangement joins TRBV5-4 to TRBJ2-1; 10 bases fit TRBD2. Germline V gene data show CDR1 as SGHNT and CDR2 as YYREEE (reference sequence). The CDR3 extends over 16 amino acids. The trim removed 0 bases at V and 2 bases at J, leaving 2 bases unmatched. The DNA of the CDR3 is TGTGCCAGCAGCTTGGCTAGCGGGGGAACCTACAATGAGCAGTTCTTC. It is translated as CASSLASGGTYNEQFF.

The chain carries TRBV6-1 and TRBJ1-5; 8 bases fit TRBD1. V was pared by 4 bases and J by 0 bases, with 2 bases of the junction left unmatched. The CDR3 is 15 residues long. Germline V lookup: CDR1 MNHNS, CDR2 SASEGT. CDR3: CASSVGTGSNQPQHF. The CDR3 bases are TGTGCCAGCAGTGTAGGGACAGGTAGCAATCAGCCCCAGCATTTT.

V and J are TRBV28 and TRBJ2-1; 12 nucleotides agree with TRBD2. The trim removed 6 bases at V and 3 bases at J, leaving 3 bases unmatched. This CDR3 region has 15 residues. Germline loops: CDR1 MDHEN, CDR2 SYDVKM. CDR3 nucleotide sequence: TGTGCCAGCAGCCGGACTAGCGGGAACTACAATGAGCAGTTCTTC. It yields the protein CASSRTSGNYNEQFF.

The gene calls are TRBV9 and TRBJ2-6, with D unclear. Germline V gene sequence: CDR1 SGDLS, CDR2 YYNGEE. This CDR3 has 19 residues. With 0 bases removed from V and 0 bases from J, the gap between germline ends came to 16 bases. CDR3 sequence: CASSVEVAAISSGANVLTF. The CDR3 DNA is TGTGCCAGCAGCGTAGAGGTGGCAGCGATTAGCTCTGGGGCCAACGTCCTGACTTTC.

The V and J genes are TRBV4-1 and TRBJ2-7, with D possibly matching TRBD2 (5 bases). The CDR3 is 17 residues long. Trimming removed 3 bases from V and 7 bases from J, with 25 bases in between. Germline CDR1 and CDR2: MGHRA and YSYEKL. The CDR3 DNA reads TGCGCCAGCAGCCACAGCCACGAGCGGAGCCTCCCTGGGGAGCAGTACTTC. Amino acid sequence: CASSHSHERSLPGEQYF.

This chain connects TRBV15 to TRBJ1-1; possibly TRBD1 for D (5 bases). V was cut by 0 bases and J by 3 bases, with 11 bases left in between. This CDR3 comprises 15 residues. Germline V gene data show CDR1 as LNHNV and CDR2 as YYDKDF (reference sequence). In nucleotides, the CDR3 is TGTGCCACCAGCAGAGACCCCGGGGGGGACACTGAAGCTTTCTTT. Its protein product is CATSRDPGGDTEAFF.

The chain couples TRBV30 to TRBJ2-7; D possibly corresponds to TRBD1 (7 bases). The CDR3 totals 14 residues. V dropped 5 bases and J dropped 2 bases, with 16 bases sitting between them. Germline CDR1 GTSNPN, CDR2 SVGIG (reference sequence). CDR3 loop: CAWVRQGGPYEQYF. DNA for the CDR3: TGTGCCTGGGTCCGCCAGGGGGGCCCCTACGAGCAGTACTTC.

In nucleotides, the CDR3 is TGTGCCAGCAGCGCCCGGACTGGCTCCTACGAGCAGTACTTC. Translating it yields CASSARTGSYEQYF. This chain uses TRBV9 with TRBJ2-7; TRBD2 might be the D (5 bases). Trimming shortened V by 3 bases and J by 0 bases, and 10 bases separated the two germline ends. The germline V gene has CDR1 SGDLS and CDR2 YYNGEE. This CDR3 is built from 14 residues. Variable domain in full (rest from reference TRBV9 and TRBJ2-7): DSGVTQTPKHLITATGQRVTLRCSPRSGDLSVYWYQQSLDQGLQFLIQYYNGEERAKGNILERFSAQQFPDLHSELNLSSLELGDSALYFCASSARTGSYEQYFGPGTRLTVT.

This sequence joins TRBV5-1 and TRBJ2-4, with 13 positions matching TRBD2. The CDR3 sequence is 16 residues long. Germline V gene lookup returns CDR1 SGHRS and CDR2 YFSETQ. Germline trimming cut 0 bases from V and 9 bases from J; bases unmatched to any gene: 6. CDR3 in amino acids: CASSLGTSGGATIQYF. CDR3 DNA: TGCGCCAGCAGCTTGGGTACTAGCGGGGGGGCGACCATTCAGTACTTC.

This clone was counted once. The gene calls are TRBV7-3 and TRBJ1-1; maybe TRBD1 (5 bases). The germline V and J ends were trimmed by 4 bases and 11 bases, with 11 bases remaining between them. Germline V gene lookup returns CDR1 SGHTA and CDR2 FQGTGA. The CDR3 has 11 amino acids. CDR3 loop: CASSSDKVAFF. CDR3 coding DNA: TGTGCCAGCAGCTCGGACAAAGTTGCTTTCTTT.

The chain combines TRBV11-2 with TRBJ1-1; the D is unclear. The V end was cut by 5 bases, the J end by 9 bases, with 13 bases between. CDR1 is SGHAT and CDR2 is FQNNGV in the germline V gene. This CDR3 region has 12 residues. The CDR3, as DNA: TGTGCCAGCAGCCCCATAGTAGCAAAAGCTTTCTTT. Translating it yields CASSPIVAKAFF.

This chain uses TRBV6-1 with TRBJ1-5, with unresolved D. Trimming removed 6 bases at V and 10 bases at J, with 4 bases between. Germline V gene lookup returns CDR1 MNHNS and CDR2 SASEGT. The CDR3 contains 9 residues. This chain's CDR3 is CASSYPQHF. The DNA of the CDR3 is TGTGCCAGCAGCTACCCCCAGCATTTT.

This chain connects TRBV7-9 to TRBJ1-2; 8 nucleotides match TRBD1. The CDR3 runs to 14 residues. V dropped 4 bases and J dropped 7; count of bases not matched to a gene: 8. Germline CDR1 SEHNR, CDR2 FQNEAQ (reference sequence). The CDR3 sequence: CASSSPGTGPGYTF. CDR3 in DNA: TGTGCCAGCAGCTCGCCCGGGACAGGACCTGGCTACACCTTC.

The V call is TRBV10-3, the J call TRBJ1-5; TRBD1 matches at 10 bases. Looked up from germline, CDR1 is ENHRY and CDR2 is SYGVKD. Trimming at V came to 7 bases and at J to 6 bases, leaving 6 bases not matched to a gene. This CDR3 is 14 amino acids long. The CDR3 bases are TGTGCCATCAACTCGGACAGGGGGTTTCAGCCCCAGCATTTT. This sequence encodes CAINSDRGFQPQHF.

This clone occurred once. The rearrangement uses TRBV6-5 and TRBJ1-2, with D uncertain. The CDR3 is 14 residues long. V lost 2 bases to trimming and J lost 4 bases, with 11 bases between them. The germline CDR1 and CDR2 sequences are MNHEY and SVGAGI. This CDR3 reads CASSYRVDFYGYTF. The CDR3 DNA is TGTGCCAGCAGTTACCGGGTGGACTTCTATGGCTACACCTTC.

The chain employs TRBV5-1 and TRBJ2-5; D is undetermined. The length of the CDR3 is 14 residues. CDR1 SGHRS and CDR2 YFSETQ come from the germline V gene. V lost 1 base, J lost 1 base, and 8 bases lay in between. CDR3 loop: CASSLMAAQETQYF. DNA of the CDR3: TGCGCCAGCAGCTTGATGGCGGCCCAAGAGACCCAGTACTTC.

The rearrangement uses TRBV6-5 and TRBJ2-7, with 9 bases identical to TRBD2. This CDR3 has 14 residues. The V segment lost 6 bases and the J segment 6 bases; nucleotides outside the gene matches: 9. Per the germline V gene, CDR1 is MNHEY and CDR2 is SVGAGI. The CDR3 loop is CASRTGTSRLEQYF. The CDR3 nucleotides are TGTGCCAGCAGGACCGGGACTAGCCGCCTCGAGCAGTACTTC.